Listed below are T cell receptor beta chains from one sample, sequenced in a study of T cells in Graves' hyperthyroidism and ophthalmopathy. One entry per CDR3 protein, called by TCRdb with MiXCR from the multiplex PCR reads. The sample contains about 610,000 distinct CDR3 sequences, 14% to 15% of which appear only once. The specimen was blood. Receptors originate from a woman in her thirties or forties with Graves' ophthalmopathy. The CDR3 runs from the conserved cysteine through the conserved F or W. Fields, in order: D gene, J gene, clone size, V gene, CDR3 length, CDR3 protein, CDR3 DNA. D genes are given only for firm matches. Size is omitted from some rows. Given values are once, few, many or a class for expanded clones.

d_gene: TRBD2; j_gene: TRBJ2-2; abundance: .; v_gene: TRBV4-2; len: 15; CDR3aa: CASSQEASGGGELFF; CDR3nt: TGTGCCAGCAGCCAAGAGGCTAGCGGGGGTGGGGAGCTGTTTTTT
d_gene: TRBD1; j_gene: TRBJ1-2; abundance: many; v_gene: TRBV19; len: 12; CDR3aa: CASRQGAEGYTF; CDR3nt: TGTGCCAGTCGTCAGGGGGCAGAAGGCTACACCTTC
d_gene: .; j_gene: TRBJ2-7; abundance: few; v_gene: TRBV5-1; len: 14; CDR3aa: CASTPGPEDYEQYF; CDR3nt: TGCGCCAGCACTCCGGGGCCTGAGGATTACGAGCAGTACTTC
d_gene: .; j_gene: TRBJ1-2; abundance: few; v_gene: TRBV7-8; len: 13; CDR3aa: CASSLREGAGYAF; CDR3nt: TGTGCCAGCAGCCTCAGGGAAGGGGCTGGCTACGCCTTC
d_gene: .; j_gene: TRBJ2-7; abundance: many; v_gene: TRBV20-1; len: 15; CDR3aa: CSASSEKSNSYEQYF; CDR3nt: TGCAGTGCTAGTAGTGAGAAATCGAACTCCTACGAGCAGTACTTC
d_gene: TRBD2; j_gene: TRBJ2-7; abundance: many; v_gene: TRBV6-2/TRBV6-3; len: 17; CDR3aa: CASSTLSLAGGPGEQYF; CDR3nt: TGTGCCAGCAGCACCCTTAGCCTAGCGGGAGGGCCGGGGGAGCAGTACTTC
d_gene: .; j_gene: TRBJ2-5; abundance: many; v_gene: TRBV19; len: 12; CDR3aa: CASSIRSETQYF; CDR3nt: TGTGCCAGTAGTATACGTTCAGAGACCCAGTACTTC
d_gene: TRBD1; j_gene: TRBJ1-2; abundance: many; v_gene: TRBV12-5; len: 15; CDR3aa: CASGPDRGSNYGYTF; CDR3nt: TGTGCTAGTGGTCCCGACAGGGGATCGAACTATGGCTACACCTTC
d_gene: TRBD1; j_gene: TRBJ2-7; abundance: many; v_gene: TRBV28; len: 15; CDR3aa: CASSPQDRGFYEQYF; CDR3nt: TGTGCCAGCAGTCCTCAGGACAGGGGGTTCTACGAGCAGTACTTC
d_gene: .; j_gene: TRBJ2-7; abundance: many; v_gene: TRBV5-8; len: 13; CDR3aa: CASSLQTGYEQYF; CDR3nt: TGTGCCAGCAGCTTGCAAACAGGGTACGAGCAGTACTTC
d_gene: .; j_gene: TRBJ2-4; abundance: .; v_gene: TRBV11-2; len: 19; CDR3aa: CASSSDTPGRPLAKNIQYF; CDR3nt: TGTGCCAGCAGCTCCGATACCCCCGGGCGGCCATTAGCCAAAAACATTCAGTACTTC
d_gene: TRBD2; j_gene: TRBJ2-7; abundance: many; v_gene: TRBV5-1; len: 15; CDR3aa: CASSPGLTISYEQYF; CDR3nt: TGCGCCAGCAGCCCGGGACTAACCATCTCCTACGAGCAGTACTTC
d_gene: .; j_gene: TRBJ2-3; abundance: .; v_gene: TRBV7-3; len: 14; CDR3aa: CASSLLAPEDTQYF; CDR3nt: TGTGCCAGCAGCTTACTCGCCCCAGAAGATACGCAGTATTTT
d_gene: .; j_gene: TRBJ2-7; abundance: few; v_gene: TRBV4-2; len: 15; CDR3aa: CASSPSLLSHYEQYF; CDR3nt: TGTGCCAGCAGCCCGTCCCTGTTATCCCACTACGAGCAGTACTTC
d_gene: .; j_gene: TRBJ2-7; abundance: many; v_gene: TRBV7-9; len: 13; CDR3aa: CASSSDTHYEQYF; CDR3nt: TGTGCCAGCAGCTCCGACACCCACTACGAGCAGTACTTC
d_gene: .; j_gene: TRBJ2-2; abundance: .; v_gene: TRBV5-6; len: 16; CDR3aa: CASSSLGGAGTGELFF; CDR3nt: TGTGCCAGCAGCTCCTTAGGGGGGGCAGGGACCGGGGAGCTGTTTTTT
d_gene: .; j_gene: TRBJ1-2; abundance: many; v_gene: TRBV9; len: 14; CDR3aa: CASSVEGLNYGYTF; CDR3nt: TGTGCCAGCAGCGTAGAGGGACTGAACTATGGCTACACCTTC
d_gene: TRBD1; j_gene: TRBJ1-5; abundance: many; v_gene: TRBV27; len: 16; CDR3aa: CASSLSWTGGNQPQHF; CDR3nt: TGTGCCAGCAGTTTATCTTGGACAGGGGGCAATCAGCCCCAGCATTTT
d_gene: TRBD1; j_gene: TRBJ1-2; abundance: .; v_gene: TRBV24-1; len: 14; CDR3aa: CATSEGTANYGYTF; CDR3nt: TGTGCCACCAGTGAAGGGACAGCAAACTATGGCTACACCTTC
d_gene: .; j_gene: TRBJ2-2; abundance: .; v_gene: TRBV20-1; len: 14; CDR3aa: CSAPTGVNTGELFF; CDR3nt: TGCAGTGCTCCGACAGGCGTGAACACCGGGGAGCTGTTTTTT
d_gene: .; j_gene: TRBJ2-6; abundance: many; v_gene: TRBV19; len: 13; CDR3aa: CASTDSGANVLTF; CDR3nt: TGTGCCAGCACGGATTCTGGGGCCAACGTCCTGACTTTC
d_gene: TRBD2; j_gene: TRBJ2-7; abundance: many; v_gene: TRBV6-2/TRBV6-3; len: 14; CDR3aa: CASSYLGLATEQYF; CDR3nt: TGTGCCAGCAGTTACCTGGGACTAGCAACCGAGCAGTACTTC